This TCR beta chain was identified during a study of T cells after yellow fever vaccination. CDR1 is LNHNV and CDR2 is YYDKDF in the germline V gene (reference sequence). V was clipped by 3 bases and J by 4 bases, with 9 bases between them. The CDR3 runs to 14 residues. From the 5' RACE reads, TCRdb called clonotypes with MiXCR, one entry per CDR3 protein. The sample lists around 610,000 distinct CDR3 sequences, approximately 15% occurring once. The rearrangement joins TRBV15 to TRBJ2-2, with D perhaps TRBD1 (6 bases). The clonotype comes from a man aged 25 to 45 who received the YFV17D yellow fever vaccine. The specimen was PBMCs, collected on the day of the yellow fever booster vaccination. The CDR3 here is CATSRLQGTGELFF. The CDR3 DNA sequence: TGTGCCACCAGCAGGTTACAGGGCACCGGGGAGCTGTTTTTT. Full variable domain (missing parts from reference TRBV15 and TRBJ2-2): DAMVIQNPRYQVTQFGKPVTLSCSQTLNHNVMYWYQQKSSQAPKLLFHYYDKDFNNEADTPDNFQSRRPNTSFCFLDIRSPGLGDTAMYLCATSRLQGTGELFFGEGSRLTVL.